The 11 T cell receptor beta chains below were found in one sample sequenced in a study of shared clonotypes between healthy human individuals. TCRdb's table, derived via immunoSEQ multiplex PCR, lists solely in-frame clones and lacks some. This table has about 990,000 clones, roughly 74% appearing once. Sequenced input: memory CD4+ T cells from PBMCs. Sample subset: CD45RA-negative fraction. Receptors originate from a man between 18 and 35 years old in good health. Some clones in this sample may be carry-over from other donors' samples.

Concerning this clone itself: One end of the junction does not line up with germline, which may come from a read error. The V call is TRBV27, the J call TRBJ2-2; 9 bases fit TRBD1. Per germline, CDR1 MNHEY and CDR2 SMNVEV (reference sequence). CDR3 size: 17 residues. CDR3 residues: CASRAPTGGPLSGALFF. For the CDR3, the DNA is TGTGCCAGCAGGGCCCCGACAGGGGGTCCTCTTTCGGGGGCGCTGTTTTTT.

The CDR3, as DNA: TGTGCCAGCAGCTTAGGGGGGACAACCTCTTACGAGCAGTACTTC. Its translation is CASSLGGTTSYEQYF. The chain links TRBV7-3 to TRBJ2-7, with D perhaps being TRBD1 or TRBD2 (6 bases each). Germline values: CDR1 SGHTA, CDR2 FQGTGA. The V gene lost 2 bases and the J gene lost 4 bases, with 15 bases spanning the gap. There are 15 residues in the CDR3.

V gene TRBV28 combines with J gene TRBJ2-4, with 11 bases lining up with TRBD2. There are 13 residues in the CDR3. Looked up from germline, CDR1 is MDHEN and CDR2 is SYDVKM. Germline trimming cut 5 bases from V and 9 bases from J; bases unmatched to any gene: 3. CDR3 nucleotide sequence: TGTGCCAGCAGTGCACTAGCGGGAGTCATTCAGTACTTC. This sequence encodes CASSALAGVIQYF.

The CDR3 sequence: CASSRGRNTIYF. The CDR3 coding sequence is TGTGCCAGTAGTAGAGGGAGGAACACCATATATTTT. The gene calls are TRBV19 and TRBJ1-3; D is unresolved. Germline V gene data show CDR1 as LNHDA and CDR2 as SQIVND (reference sequence). V dropped 4 bases and J dropped 7 bases, with 8 bases sitting between them. The CDR3 runs 12 residues.

This chain joins TRBV9 and TRBJ2-2; tentative D call: TRBD2 (5 bases). This CDR3 has 15 amino acids. V lost 3 bases to trimming and J lost 6 bases, with 15 bases between them. Germline CDR1 and CDR2: SGDLS and YYNGEE. CDR3 nucleotide sequence: TGTGCCAGCAGCGCGGCGGGCCTCGGCCCCGGGGAGCTGTTTTTT. Amino acids: CASSAAGLGPGELFF.

The CDR3 DNA reads as TGTGCCAGCAGCTTAATGGAAGAGACCCAGTACTTC. It yields the protein CASSLMEETQYF. The rearrangement uses TRBV7-2 and TRBJ2-5; D not certain. This CDR3 region has 12 residues. V lost 2 bases to trimming and J lost 3 bases, with 4 bases between them. Germline V gene lookup returns CDR1 SGHTA and CDR2 FQGNSA.

The V gene is TRBV28, the J gene TRBJ1-4, with D uncertain. The CDR3 spans 15 residues. V was cut by 6 bases and J by 5 bases, with 16 bases left in between. Germline CDR1 reads MDHEN; CDR2 reads SYDVKM. For the CDR3, the DNA is TGTGCCAGCAGCCGGAGTGGGAGCCTAAATGAAAAACTGTTTTTT. Protein product: CASSRSGSLNEKLFF.

V usage is TRBV7-2 and J usage is TRBJ1-2; 8 nucleotides match TRBD1. V dropped 5 bases and J dropped 4; count of bases not matched to a gene: 12. The V gene's germline CDR1 is SGHTA and CDR2 FQGNSA. This CDR3 is built from 16 residues. The CDR3 spells CASSPNGRGRSYGYTF. The CDR3 DNA follows: TGTGCCAGCAGCCCAAATGGCAGGGGGCGAAGCTATGGCTACACCTTC.

Details on this clone: The sample has other DNA sequences that encode this CDR3 too. The chain joins TRBV19 to TRBJ2-1; D gene unclear. CDR3 length: 13 amino acids. Trimming stripped 3 bases from V and 4 bases from J, with 7 bases between. Germline CDR1 and CDR2: LNHDA and SQIVND (reference sequence). The CDR3 DNA follows: TGTGCCAGTAGTATTGGCCGTTACAATGAGCAGTTCTTC. Protein: CASSIGRYNEQFF.

The chain has TRBV28 and TRBJ2-7, with D unclear. Looked up from germline, CDR1 is MDHEN and CDR2 is SYDVKM. Between the trimmed V and J ends, which lost 6 bases and 0 bases, there was a span of 9 bases. This CDR3 has 13 residues. The CDR3 loop is CASRPRISYEQYF. The CDR3 DNA reads as TGTGCCAGCAGACCGAGGATCTCCTACGAGCAGTACTTC.

The genes are TRBV6-1 and TRBJ2-7, with TRBD2 as a possible D gene (5 bases). The CDR3 length is 14 residues. The ends were cut back, 3 bases at V and 2 bases at J, with 11 bases in the middle. Germline CDR1 MNHNS, CDR2 SASEGT. Here the CDR3 DNA reads TGTGCCAGCAGTGACGAACCGGGGACCTACGAGCAGTACTTC. Protein sequence: CASSDEPGTYEQYF.